Each of the 4 T cell receptor beta chains below was sequenced from the same sample in a study of cytomegalovirus exposure and HLA in healthy donors. The PCR used 60 Vbeta and 13 Jbeta primers. Data came from immunoSEQ multiplex PCR; TCRdb stores just in-frame clones and leaves some out. The repertoire has around 150,000 clones, about 88% of them found once; the top ten carry nearly 2%. Specimen: PBMCs. All receptors derive from a woman aged 18-29 years in good health and CMV-seronegative.

The V call is TRBV6-5, the J call TRBJ1-1; D perhaps matches TRBD1 (6 bases). The germline V gene has CDR1 MNHEY and CDR2 SVGAGI. Trimming removed 5 bases from V and 1 base from J, with 11 bases in between. The CDR3 totals 14 residues. The CDR3 sequence is CASSLRQENTEAFF. The CDR3 DNA sequence: TGTGCCAGCAGTCTACGACAGGAGAACACTGAAGCTTTCTTT.

The table lists this clone with a count of one. The J gene is TRBJ1-3, the V gene TRBV10-1; 8 bases map to TRBD1. The trim removed 6 bases at V and 0 bases at J, leaving 13 bases unmatched. CDR1 is WNHNN, CDR2 SYGVQD, per germline (reference sequence). The CDR3 is 18 amino acids. CDR3 amino acids: CASRESGTGASSGNTIYF. As DNA, the CDR3 is TGCGCCAGCAGAGAATCCGGGACAGGCGCATCCTCTGGAAACACCATATATTTT.

The chain carries TRBV18 and TRBJ2-7; D is perhaps TRBD2 (7 bases). This CDR3 is 16 amino acids long. The ends were cut back, 3 bases at V and 1 base at J, with 16 bases in the middle. Germline CDR1 is KGHSH and CDR2 is LQKENI. Here the CDR3 DNA reads TGTGCCAGCTCACCCTACGGGGGGCCCGTGTCCTACGAGCAGTACTTC. Translated, it gives CASSPYGGPVSYEQYF.

The CDR3 sequence: CASSPGTSGAQETQYF. For the CDR3, the DNA is TGCGCCAGCAGCCCCGGGACTAGCGGGGCCCAAGAGACCCAGTACTTC. The V call is TRBV5-1, the J call TRBJ2-5, with TRBD2 identical over 13 bases. This CDR3 has 16 residues. The germline V gene encodes CDR1 SGHRS and CDR2 YFSETQ. V was clipped by 4 bases and J by 1 base; unmatched bases: 4.